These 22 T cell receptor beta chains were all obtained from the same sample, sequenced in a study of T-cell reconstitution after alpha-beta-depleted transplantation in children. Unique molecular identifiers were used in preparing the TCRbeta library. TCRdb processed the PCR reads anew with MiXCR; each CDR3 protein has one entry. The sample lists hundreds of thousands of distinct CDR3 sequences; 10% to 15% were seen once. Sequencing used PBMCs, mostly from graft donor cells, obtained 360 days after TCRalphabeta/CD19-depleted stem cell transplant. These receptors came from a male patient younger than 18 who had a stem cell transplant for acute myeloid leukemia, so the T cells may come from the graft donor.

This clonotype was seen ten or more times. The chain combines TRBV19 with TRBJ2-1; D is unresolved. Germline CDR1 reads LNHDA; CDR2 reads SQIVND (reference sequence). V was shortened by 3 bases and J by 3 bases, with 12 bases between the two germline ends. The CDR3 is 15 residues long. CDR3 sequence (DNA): TGTGCCAGTAGTATGGGGTGGGAACTCTACAATGAGCAGTTCTTC. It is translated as CASSMGWELYNEQFF.

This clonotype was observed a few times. The CDR3 DNA reads TGTGCCAGCTCACCATCTAACGTGAAGGGAGAGACCCAGTACTTC. Its translation: CASSPSNVKGETQYF. This chain uses TRBV18 with TRBJ2-5; no clear D gene. The length of the CDR3 is 15 residues. CDR1 and CDR2 from the germline V gene are KGHSH and LQKENI. Trimming took off 2 bases at V and 4 bases at J, with 14 bases between the two ends. The full variable domain, with the rest looked up from reference TRBV18 and TRBJ2-5, is NAGVMQNPRHLVRRRGQEARLRCSPMKGHSHVYWYRQLPEEGLKFMVYLQKENIIDESGMPKERFSAEFPKEGPSILRIQQVVRGDSAAYFCASSPSNVKGETQYFGPGTRLLVL.

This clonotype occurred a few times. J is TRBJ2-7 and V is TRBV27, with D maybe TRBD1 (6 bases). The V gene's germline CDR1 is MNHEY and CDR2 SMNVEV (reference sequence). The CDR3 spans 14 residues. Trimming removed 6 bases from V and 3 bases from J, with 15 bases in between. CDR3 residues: CASSKDRLFYEQYF. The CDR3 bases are TGTGCCAGCAGCAAAGACAGGTTATTCTACGAGCAGTACTTC.

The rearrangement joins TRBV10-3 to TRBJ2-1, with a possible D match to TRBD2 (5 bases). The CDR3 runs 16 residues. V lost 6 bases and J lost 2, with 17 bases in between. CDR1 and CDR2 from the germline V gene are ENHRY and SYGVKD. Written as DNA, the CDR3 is TGTGCCATCAGCCCCGGGGTCTGGCAACCCTACAATGAGCAGTTCTTC. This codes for CAISPGVWQPYNEQFF.

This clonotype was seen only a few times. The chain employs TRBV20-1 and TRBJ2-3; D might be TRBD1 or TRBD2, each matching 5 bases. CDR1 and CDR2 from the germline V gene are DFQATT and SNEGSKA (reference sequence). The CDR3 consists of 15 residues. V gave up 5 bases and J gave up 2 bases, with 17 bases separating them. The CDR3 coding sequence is TGCAGTGCTCGCTCCCGGGACCAATACACAGATACGCAGTATTTT. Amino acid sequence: CSARSRDQYTDTQYF.

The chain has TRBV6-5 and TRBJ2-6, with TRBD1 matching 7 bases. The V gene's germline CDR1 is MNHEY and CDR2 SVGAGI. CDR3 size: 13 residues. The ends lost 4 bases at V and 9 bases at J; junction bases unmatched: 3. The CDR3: CASSFGQVNVLTF. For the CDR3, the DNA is TGTGCCAGCAGTTTTGGACAGGTCAACGTCCTGACTTTC.

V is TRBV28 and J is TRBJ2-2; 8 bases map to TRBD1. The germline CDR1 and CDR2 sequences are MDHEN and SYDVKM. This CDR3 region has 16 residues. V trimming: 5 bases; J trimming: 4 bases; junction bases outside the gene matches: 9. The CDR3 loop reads CASSLHRGLGTGELFF. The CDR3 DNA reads TGTGCCAGCAGTCTCCACAGGGGGTTGGGCACCGGGGAGCTGTTTTTT.

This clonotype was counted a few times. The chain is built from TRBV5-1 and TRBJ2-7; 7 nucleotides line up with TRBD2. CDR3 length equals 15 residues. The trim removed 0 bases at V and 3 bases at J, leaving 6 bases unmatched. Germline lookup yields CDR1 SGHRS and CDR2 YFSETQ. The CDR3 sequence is CASSLASGDIYEQYF. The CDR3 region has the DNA TGCGCCAGCAGCTTGGCTAGCGGAGATATCTACGAGCAGTACTTC.

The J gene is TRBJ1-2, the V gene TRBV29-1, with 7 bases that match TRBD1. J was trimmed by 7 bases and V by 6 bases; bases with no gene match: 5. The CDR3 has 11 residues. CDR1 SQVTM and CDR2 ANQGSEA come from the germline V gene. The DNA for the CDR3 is TGCAGCGTGGACAGGCCAAGTGGCTACACCTTC. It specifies CSVDRPSGYTF.

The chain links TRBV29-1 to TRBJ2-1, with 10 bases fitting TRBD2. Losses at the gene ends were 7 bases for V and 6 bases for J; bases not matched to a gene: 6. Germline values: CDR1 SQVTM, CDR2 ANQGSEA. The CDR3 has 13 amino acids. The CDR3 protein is CSAGGLAVNEQFF. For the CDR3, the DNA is TGCAGCGCCGGAGGACTAGCGGTCAATGAGCAGTTCTTC.

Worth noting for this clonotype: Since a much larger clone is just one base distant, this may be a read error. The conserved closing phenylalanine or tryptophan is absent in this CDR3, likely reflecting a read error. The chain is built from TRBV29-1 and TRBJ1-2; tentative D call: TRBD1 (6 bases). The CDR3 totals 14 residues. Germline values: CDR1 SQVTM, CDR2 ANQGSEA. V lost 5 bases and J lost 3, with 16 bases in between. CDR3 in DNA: TGCAGCGTTCGGGCAGGGGTCCAGGACTATGGCTACACCTAC. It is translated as CSVRAGVQDYGYTY.

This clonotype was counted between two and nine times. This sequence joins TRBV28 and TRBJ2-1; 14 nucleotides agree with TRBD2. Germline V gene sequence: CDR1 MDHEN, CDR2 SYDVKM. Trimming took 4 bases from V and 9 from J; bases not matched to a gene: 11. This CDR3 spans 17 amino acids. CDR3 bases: TGTGCCAGCAGTTCCGGACTAGCGGGAGGAGACAAGAGTGAGCAGTTCTTC. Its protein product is CASSSGLAGGDKSEQFF. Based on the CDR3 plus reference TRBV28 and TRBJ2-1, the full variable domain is DVKVTQSSRYLVKRTGEKVFLECVQDMDHENMFWYRQDPGLGLRLIYFSYDVKMKEKGDIPEGYSVSREKKERFSLILESASTNQTSMYLCASSSGLAGGDKSEQFFGPGTRLTVL.

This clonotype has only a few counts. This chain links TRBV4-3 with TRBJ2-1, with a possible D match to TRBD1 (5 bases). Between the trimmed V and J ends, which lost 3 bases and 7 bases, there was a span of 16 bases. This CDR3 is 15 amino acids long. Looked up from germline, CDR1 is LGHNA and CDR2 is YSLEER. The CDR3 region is CASSHRIGARNEQFF. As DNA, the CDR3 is TGCGCCAGCAGCCACCGTATAGGGGCGAGAAATGAGCAGTTCTTC.

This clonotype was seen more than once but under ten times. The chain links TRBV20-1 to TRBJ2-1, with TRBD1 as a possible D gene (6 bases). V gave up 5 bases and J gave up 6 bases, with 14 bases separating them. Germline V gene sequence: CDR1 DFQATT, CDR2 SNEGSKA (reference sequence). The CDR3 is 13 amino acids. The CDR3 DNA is TGCAGTGCTGTCTCCGGGACAAGCAATGAGCAGTTCTTC. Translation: CSAVSGTSNEQFF.

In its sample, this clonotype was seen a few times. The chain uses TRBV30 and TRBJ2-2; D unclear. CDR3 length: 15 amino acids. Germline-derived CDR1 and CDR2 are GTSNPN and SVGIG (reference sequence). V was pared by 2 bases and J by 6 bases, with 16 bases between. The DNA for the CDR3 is TGTGCCTGGAGTCCGGCCCCGGCCAATGCCGGGGAGCTGTTTTTT. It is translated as CAWSPAPANAGELFF.

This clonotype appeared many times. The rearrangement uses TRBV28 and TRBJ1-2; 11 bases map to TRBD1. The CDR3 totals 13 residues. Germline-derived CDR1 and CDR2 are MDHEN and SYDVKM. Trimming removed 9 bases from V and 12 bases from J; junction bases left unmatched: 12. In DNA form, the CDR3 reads TGTGCCAGTTGGGACCGGACAGGGGGCACCAACACCTTC. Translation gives CASWDRTGGTNTF.

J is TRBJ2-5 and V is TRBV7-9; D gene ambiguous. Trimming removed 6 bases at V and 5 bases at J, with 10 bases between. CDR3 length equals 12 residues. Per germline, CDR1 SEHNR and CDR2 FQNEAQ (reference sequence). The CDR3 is CASSYLAETQYF. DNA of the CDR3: TGTGCCAGCAGTTATTTGGCTGAGACCCAGTACTTC.

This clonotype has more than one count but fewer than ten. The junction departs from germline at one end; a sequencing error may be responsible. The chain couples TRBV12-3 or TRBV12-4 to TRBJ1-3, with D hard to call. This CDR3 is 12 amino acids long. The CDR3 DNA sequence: TGTGCCAGCAGTTCCACCCCCGTCCATTTGAATTTT. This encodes CASSSTPVHLNF.

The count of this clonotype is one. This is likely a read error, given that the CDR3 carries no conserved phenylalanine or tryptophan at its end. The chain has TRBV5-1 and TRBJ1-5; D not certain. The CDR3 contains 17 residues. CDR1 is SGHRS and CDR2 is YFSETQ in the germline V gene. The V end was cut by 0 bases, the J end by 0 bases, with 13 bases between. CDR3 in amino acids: CASSLGAGGSSNQPQHC. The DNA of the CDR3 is TGCGCCAGCAGCTTGGGGGCAGGCGGGAGTAGCAATCAGCCCCAGCATTGT.

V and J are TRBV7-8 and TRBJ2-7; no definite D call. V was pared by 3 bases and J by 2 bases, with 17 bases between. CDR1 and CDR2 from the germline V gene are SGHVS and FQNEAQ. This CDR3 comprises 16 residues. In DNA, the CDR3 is TGTGCCAGCAGCTTGGATAGGGCGGCCCAAACCTACGAGCAGTACTTC. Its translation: CASSLDRAAQTYEQYF.

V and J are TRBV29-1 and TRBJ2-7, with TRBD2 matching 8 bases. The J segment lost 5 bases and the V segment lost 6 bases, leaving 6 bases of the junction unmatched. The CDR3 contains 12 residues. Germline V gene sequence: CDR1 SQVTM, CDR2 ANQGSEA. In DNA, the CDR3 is TGCAGCGTACCCAGCGGGAGCAACGAGCAGTACTTC. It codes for CSVPSGSNEQYF.

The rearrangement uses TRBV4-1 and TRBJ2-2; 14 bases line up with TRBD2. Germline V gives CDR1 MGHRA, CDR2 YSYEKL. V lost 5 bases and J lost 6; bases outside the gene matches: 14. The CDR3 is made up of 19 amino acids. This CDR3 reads CASSVRLAGGPAGSGELFF. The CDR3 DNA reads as TGCGCCAGCAGCGTCCGACTAGCGGGAGGGCCAGCGGGATCCGGGGAGCTGTTTTTT.